Listed here is a single TCR beta chain. Its specificity is unknown. This entry comes from a study of T cell responses to AZD1222 COVID-19 vaccine. Findings and limits, study-wide: Donors, mostly white British, included more females; clonal diversity was possibly underestimated. Unmutated regions of variants are reportedly targeted by nearly half of spike-specific TCRs. Baseline seropositivity characterized only 5 to 7 AZD1222 recipients.

Produced via immunoSEQ multiplex PCR; TCRdb's table is partial and in-frame only. The repertoire consists of 180,000 or so clones, with about 91% occurring once and the leading ten covering about 1.5%. The germline V and J ends were trimmed by 7 bases and 0 bases, with 7 bases remaining between them. CDR1 is LGHDT, CDR2 YNNKEL, per germline (reference sequence). The CDR3 length is 13 residues. The chain is built from TRBV3-1 (or the pseudogene TRBV3-2) and TRBJ1-3; D is unresolved. The material sequenced was peripheral blood, taken 28 days after the second AZD1222 dose. The source is an adult who received the AZD1222 COVID-19 vaccine. The CDR3 DNA reads as TGTGCCAGCACAGAAAGCTCTGGAAACACCATATATTTT. Translated, it gives CASTESSGNTIYF.